The rows below give T cell receptor beta chains drawn from one sample of a study of beta chain features in type 1 diabetes. The table came from immunoSEQ multiplex PCR; TCRdb's copy has only in-frame clones and leaves some out. The repertoire holds around 240,000 clones, with over 65% as singletons. What was sequenced was naive CD4+ T cells from blood. Receptors were obtained from a man between 25 and 39 years old in good health. Both conserved end residues are part of each CDR3. A D gene is named only where the DNA matches it firmly. Some rows have no size entry. The others give once, few or many, or a class for an expanded clone.

>NA|TRBJ2-5|NA|TRBV15
TGTGCCACCAGCAGAGATGGCAGTCAAGAGACCCAGTACTTC
CATSRDGSQETQYF
>NA|TRBJ2-7|NA|TRBV30
TGTGCCTGGAGTGTCGTACAGCCCTACGAGCAGTACTTC
CAWSVVQPYEQYF
>few|TRBJ2-4|NA|TRBV2
TGTGCCAGCAGAATAGCGGATCATCAGTACTTC
CASRIADHQYF
>NA|TRBJ2-2|NA|TRBV21-1
TGTGCCAGCAGCACTTTGGACCCGAACACCGGGGAGCTGTTTTTT
CASSTLDPNTGELFF
>NA|TRBJ1-5|NA|TRBV18
TGTGCCAGCTCACCACTAAGGGGTACCGATCAGCCCCAGCATTTT
CASSPLRGTDQPQHF
>few|TRBJ2-6|NA|TRBV7-9
TGTGCCAGCAGCTTAGCAGGGTCTGGGGCCAACGTCCTGACTTTC
CASSLAGSGANVLTF
>once|TRBJ2-3|NA|TRBV6-5
TGTGCCAGCAGCTCCGGGACGTTCACAGATACGCAGTATTTT
CASSSGTFTDTQYF
>once|TRBJ2-7|NA|TRBV15
TGTGCCACCAGCAGAGATGAGGCTGGCCCGAACGAGCAGTACTTC
CATSRDEAGPNEQYF
>NA|TRBJ2-3|NA|TRBV27
TGTGCCAGCCGCCTGTTAGCGAGCACAGATACGCAGTATTTT
CASRLLASTDTQYF
>NA|TRBJ2-1|TRBD1|TRBV29-1
TGCAGCGTGGACTCCGACAGGGGACCCTACAATGAGCAGTTCTTC
CSVDSDRGPYNEQFF
>NA|TRBJ2-1|TRBD2|TRBV10-3
TGTGCCATCAGTGAGGGGACTAGCGGGAGGGATATCGATGAGCAGTTCTTC
CAISEGTSGRDIDEQFF
>NA|TRBJ2-1|TRBD2|TRBV2
TGTGCCAGCAGTTCGGGACTAGCTGGGAATGAGCAGTTCTTC
CASSSGLAGNEQFF
>few|TRBJ2-5|TRBD1|TRBV4-1
TGCGCCAGCAGCCAGCTACAGGGGGCAGGGGAGACCCAGTACTTC
CASSQLQGAGETQYF
>few|TRBJ2-1|NA|TRBV7-9
TGTGCCAGCAGCCTAAGGAGGAATGAGCAGTTCTTC
CASSLRRNEQFF
>NA|TRBJ2-6|NA|TRBV7-2
TGTGCCAGCAGCTTAGAAGGGTCTGGGGCCAACGTCCTGACTTTC
CASSLEGSGANVLTF
>NA|TRBJ2-3|TRBD2|TRBV7-2
TGTGCCAGCAGCTCGCGGGGGGTCACAGATACGCAGTATTTT
CASSSRGVTDTQYF